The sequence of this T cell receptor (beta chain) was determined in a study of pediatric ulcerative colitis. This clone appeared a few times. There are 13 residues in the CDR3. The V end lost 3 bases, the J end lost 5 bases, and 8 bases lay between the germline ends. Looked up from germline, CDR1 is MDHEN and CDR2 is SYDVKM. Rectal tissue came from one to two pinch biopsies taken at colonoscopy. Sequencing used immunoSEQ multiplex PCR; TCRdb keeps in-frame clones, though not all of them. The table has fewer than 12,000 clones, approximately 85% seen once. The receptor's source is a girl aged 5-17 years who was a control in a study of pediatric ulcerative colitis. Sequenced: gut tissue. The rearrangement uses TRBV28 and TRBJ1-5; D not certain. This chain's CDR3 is CASSLDGYQPQHF. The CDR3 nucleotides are TGTGCCAGCAGTTTGGACGGCTATCAGCCCCAGCATTTT. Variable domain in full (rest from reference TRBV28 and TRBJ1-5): DVKVTQSSRYLVKRTGEKVFLECVQDMDHENMFWYRQDPGLGLRLIYFSYDVKMKEKGDIPEGYSVSREKKERFSLILESASTNQTSMYLCASSLDGYQPQHFGDGTRLSIL.